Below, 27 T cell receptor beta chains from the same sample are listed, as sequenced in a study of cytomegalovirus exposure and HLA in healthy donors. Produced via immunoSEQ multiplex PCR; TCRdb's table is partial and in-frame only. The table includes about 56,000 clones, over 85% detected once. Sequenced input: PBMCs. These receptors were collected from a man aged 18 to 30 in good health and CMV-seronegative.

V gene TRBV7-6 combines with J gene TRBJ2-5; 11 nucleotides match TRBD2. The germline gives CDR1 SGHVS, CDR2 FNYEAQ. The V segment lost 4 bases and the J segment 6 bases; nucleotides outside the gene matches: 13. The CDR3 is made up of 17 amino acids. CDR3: CASSSPRGLAGHQTQYF. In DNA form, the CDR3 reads TGTGCCAGCAGCTCACCCAGAGGACTAGCGGGCCACCAGACCCAGTACTTC. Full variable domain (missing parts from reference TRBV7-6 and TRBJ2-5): GAGVSQSPRYKVTKRGQDVALRCDPISGHVSLYWYRQALGQGPEFLTYFNYEAQQDKSGLPNDRFSAERPEGSISTLTIQRTEQRDSAMYRCASSSPRGLAGHQTQYFGPGTRLLVL.

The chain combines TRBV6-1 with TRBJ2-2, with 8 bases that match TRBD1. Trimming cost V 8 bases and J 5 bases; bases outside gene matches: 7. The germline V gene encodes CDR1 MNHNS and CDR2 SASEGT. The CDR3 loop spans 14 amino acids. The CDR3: CASGGQGETGELFF. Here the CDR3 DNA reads TGTGCCAGCGGAGGACAGGGAGAAACCGGGGAGCTGTTTTTT.

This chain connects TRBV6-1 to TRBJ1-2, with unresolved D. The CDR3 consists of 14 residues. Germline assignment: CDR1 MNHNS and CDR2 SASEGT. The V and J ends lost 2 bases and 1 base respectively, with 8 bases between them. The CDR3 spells CASSESGSNYGYTF. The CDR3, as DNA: TGTGCCAGCAGTGAATCAGGAAGTAACTATGGCTACACCTTC.

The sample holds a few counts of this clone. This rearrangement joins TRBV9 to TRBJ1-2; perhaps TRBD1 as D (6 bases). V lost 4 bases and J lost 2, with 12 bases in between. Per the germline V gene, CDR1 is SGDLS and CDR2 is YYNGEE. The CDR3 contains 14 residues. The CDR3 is CASSPGGGNYGYTF. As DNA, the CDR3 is TGTGCCAGCAGCCCGGGAGGGGGAAACTATGGCTACACCTTC.

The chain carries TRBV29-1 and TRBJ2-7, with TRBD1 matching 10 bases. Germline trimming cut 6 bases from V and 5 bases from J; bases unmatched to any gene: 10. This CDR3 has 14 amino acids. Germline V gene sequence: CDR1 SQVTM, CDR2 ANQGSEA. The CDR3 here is CSVVPDRGAHEQYF. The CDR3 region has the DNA TGCAGCGTGGTCCCGGACAGGGGGGCCCACGAGCAGTACTTC.

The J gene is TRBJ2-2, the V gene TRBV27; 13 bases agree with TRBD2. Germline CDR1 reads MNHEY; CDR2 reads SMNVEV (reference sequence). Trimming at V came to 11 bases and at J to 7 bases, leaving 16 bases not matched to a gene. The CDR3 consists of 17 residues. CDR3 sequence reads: CAGLKGLAGRFDGELFF. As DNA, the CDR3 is TGTGCCGGACTAAAGGGACTAGCGGGACGGTTCGACGGGGAGCTGTTTTTT.

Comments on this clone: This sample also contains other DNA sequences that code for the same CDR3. The DNA of the CDR3 is TGTGCCAGCTCACCGGGGGGAGAGACCCAGTACTTC. Encoded protein: CASSPGGETQYF. V and J are TRBV18 and TRBJ2-5; D might be TRBD2 (6 bases). Trimming removed 3 bases at V and 4 bases at J, with 6 bases between. The CDR3 has 12 residues. Germline V lookup: CDR1 KGHSH, CDR2 LQKENI.

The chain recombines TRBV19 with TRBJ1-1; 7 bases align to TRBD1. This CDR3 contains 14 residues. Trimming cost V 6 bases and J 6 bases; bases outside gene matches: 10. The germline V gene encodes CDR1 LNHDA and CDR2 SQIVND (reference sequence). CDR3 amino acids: CASSPRQGRPEAFF. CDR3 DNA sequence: TGTGCCAGTAGCCCCCGACAGGGTCGCCCTGAAGCTTTCTTT.

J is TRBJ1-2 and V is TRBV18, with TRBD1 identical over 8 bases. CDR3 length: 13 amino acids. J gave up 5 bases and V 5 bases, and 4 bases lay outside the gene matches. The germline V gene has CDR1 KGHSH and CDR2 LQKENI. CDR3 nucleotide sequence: TGTGCCAGCTCAGGGGGACAGGAGTATGGCTACACCTTC. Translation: CASSGGQEYGYTF. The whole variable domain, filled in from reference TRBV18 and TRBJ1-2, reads NAGVMQNPRHLVRRRGQEARLRCSPMKGHSHVYWYRQLPEEGLKFMVYLQKENIIDESGMPKERFSAEFPKEGPSILRIQQVVRGDSAAYFCASSGGQEYGYTFGSGTRLTVV.

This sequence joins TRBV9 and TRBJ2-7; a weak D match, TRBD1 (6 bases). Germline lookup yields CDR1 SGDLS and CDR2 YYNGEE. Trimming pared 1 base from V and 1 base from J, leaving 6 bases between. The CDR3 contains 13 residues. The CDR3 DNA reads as TGTGCCAGCAGCGTAACAGGGTCCTACGAGCAGTACTTC. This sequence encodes CASSVTGSYEQYF. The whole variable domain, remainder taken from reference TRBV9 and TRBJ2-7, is DSGVTQTPKHLITATGQRVTLRCSPRSGDLSVYWYQQSLDQGLQFLIQYYNGEERAKGNILERFSAQQFPDLHSELNLSSLELGDSALYFCASSVTGSYEQYFGPGTRLTVT.

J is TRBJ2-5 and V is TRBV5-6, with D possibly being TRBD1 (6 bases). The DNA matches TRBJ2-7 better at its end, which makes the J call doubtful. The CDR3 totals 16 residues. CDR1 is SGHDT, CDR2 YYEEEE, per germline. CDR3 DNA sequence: TGTGCCAGCAGCCACGGCCCAGGGGTTGTAGGCTACGAGCAGTACTTC. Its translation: CASSHGPGVVGYEQYF.

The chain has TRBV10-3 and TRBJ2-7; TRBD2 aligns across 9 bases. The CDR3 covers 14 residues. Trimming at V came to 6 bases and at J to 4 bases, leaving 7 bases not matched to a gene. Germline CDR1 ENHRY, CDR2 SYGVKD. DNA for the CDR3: TGTGCCATCAGGGGAGAGCGGGAGGATTACGAGCAGTACTTC. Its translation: CAIRGEREDYEQYF.

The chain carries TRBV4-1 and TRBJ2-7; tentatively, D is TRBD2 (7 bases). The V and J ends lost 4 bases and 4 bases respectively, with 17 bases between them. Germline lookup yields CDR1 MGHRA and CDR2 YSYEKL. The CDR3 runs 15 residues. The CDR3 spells CASSPAWRGQYEQYF. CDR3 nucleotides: TGCGCCAGCAGCCCCGCTTGGCGGGGGCAGTACGAGCAGTACTTC.

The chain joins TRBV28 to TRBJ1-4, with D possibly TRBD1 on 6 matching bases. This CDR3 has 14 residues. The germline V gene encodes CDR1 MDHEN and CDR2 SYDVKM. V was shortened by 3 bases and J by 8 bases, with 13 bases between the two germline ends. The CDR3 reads CASSFAGEGEKLFF. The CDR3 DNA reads TGTGCCAGCAGTTTCGCAGGGGAAGGAGAAAAACTGTTTTTT.

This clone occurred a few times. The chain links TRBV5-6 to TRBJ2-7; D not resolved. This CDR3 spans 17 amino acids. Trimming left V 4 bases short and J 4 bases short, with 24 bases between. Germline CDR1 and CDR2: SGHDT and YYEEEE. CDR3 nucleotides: TGTGCCAGCAGCCCCCCCATGAGCATCCCCCTCCCTTACGAGCAGTACTTC. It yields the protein CASSPPMSIPLPYEQYF.

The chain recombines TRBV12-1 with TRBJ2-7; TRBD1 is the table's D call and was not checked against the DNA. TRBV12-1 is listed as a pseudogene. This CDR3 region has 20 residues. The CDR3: CASSLIPGTGKDLTSYEQYF. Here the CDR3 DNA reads TGTGCCAGCAGCTTAATCCCCGGGACAGGGAAGGACCTAACCTCCTACGAGCAGTACTTC.

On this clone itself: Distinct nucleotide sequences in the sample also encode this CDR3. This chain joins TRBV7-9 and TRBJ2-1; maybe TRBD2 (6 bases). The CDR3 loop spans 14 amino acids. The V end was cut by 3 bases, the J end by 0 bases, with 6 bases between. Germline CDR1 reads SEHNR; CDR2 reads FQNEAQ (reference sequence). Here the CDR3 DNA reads TGTGCCAGCAGCTTGGGACTCTCCTACAATGAGCAGTTCTTC. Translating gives CASSLGLSYNEQFF.

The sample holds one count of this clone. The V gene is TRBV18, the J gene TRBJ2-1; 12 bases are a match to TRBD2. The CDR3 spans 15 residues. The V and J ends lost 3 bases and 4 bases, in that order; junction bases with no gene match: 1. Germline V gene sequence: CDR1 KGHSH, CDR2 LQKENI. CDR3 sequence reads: CASSPGTSGYNEQFF. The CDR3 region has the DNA TGTGCCAGCTCACCCGGGACTAGCGGGTACAATGAGCAGTTCTTC. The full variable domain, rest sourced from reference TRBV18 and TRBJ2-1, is NAGVMQNPRHLVRRRGQEARLRCSPMKGHSHVYWYRQLPEEGLKFMVYLQKENIIDESGMPKERFSAEFPKEGPSILRIQQVVRGDSAAYFCASSPGTSGYNEQFFGPGTRLTVL.

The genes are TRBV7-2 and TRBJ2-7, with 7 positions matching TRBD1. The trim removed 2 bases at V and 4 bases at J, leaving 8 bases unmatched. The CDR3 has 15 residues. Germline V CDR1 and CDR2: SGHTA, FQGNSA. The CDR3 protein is CASSLMGTQGYEQYF. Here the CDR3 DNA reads TGTGCCAGCAGCTTAATGGGGACACAGGGGTACGAGCAGTACTTC.

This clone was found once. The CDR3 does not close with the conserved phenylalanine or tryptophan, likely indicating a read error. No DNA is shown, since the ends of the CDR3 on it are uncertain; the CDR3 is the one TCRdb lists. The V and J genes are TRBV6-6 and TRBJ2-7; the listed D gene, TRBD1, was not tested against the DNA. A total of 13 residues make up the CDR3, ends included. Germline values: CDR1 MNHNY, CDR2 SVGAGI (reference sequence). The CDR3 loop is CASSTSGTGAPSL.

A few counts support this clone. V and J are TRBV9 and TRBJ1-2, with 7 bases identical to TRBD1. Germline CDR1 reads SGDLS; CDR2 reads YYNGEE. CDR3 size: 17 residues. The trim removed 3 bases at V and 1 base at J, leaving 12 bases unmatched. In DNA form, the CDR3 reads TGTGCCAGCAGCGCAGGGGGGAGGTCTCGGATTAACTATGGCTACACCTTC. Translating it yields CASSAGGRSRINYGYTF.

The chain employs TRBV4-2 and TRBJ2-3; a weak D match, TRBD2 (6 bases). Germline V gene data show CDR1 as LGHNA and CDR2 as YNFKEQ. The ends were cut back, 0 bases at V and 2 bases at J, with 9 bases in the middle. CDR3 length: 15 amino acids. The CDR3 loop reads CASSQDGGITDTQYF. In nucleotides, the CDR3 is TGTGCCAGCAGCCAAGATGGCGGGATCACAGATACGCAGTATTTT.

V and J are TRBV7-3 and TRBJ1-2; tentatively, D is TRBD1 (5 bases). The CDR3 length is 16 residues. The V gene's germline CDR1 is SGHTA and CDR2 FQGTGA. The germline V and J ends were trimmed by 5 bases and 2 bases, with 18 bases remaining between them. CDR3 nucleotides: TGTGCCAGCAGCCCTGGGGGGGAGGGAGTAAACTATGGCTACACCTTC. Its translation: CASSPGGEGVNYGYTF. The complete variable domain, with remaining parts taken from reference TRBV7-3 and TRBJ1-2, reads GAGVSQTPSNKVTEKGKYVELRCDPISGHTALYWYRQSLGQGPEFLIYFQGTGAADDSGLPNDRFFAVRPEGSVSTLKIQRTERGDSAVYLCASSPGGEGVNYGYTFGSGTRLTVV.

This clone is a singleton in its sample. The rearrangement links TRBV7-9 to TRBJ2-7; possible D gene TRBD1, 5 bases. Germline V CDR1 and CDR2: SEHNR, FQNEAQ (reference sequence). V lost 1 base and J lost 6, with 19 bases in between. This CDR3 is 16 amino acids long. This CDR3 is CASSLGGHRSSFEQYF. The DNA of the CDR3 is TGTGCCAGCAGCTTAGGCGGTCACAGGAGCTCATTCGAGCAGTACTTC.

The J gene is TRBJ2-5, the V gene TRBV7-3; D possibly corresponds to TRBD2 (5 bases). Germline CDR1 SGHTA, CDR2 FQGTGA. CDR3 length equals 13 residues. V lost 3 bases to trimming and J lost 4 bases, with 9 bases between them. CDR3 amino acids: CASSFSGGETQYF. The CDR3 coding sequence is TGTGCCAGCAGCTTCTCTGGAGGAGAGACCCAGTACTTC.

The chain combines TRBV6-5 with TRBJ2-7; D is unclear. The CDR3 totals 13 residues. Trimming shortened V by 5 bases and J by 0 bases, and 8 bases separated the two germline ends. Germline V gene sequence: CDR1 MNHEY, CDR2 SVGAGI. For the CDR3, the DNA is TGTGCCAGCAGTCAGAACCCCTCCTACGAGCAGTACTTC. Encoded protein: CASSQNPSYEQYF.

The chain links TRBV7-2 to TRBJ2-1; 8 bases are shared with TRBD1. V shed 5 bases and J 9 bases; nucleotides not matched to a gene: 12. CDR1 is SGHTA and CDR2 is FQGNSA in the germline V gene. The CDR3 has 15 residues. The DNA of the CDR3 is TGTGCCAGCAGCCCAGTGACAGGGGTTCAGGGTGAGCAGTTCTTC. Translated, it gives CASSPVTGVQGEQFF.